The clone carrying this T cell receptor (beta chain) showed up just a few times. The sample comes from a study of blood T cell repertoires in COVID-19. The overall study: Researchers got acute and convalescent COVID-19 samples from the United States, Italy and Spain.

The data were produced by immunoSEQ multiplex PCR, yet TCRdb's version contains in-frame clones alone and is incomplete. This repertoire shows around 68,000 clones, 85% found once; its top ten account for 2.5% to 3%. With V trimmed by 6 bases and J by 7 bases, 11 bases remained unmatched. The CDR3 length is 15 residues. In germline, CDR1 is SGHDN, CDR2 FVKESK. This clonotype originated in a man older than 75 with acute or convalescent COVID-19. The rearrangement uses TRBV14 and TRBJ2-1, with 8 nucleotides matching TRBD2. Specimen: peripheral blood. As DNA, the CDR3 is TGTGCCAGCAGACTCGGGGCGGGAGGTGGAAATGAGCAGTTCTTC. Protein sequence: CASRLGAGGGNEQFF. Drawing the rest from reference TRBV14 and TRBJ2-1, the complete variable domain is EAGVTQFPSHSVIEKGQTVTLRCDPISGHDNLYWYRRVMGKEIKFLLHFVKESKQDESGMPNNRFLAERTGGTYSTLKVQPAELEDSGVYFCASRLGAGGGNEQFFGPGTRLTVL.